The 8 T cell receptor beta chains below were found in one sample sequenced in a study of T cell responses to AZD1222 COVID-19 vaccine. TCRdb keeps only in-frame clones here, not all; method: immunoSEQ multiplex PCR. The data hold 100,000 to 150,000 clones, with roughly nine tenths observed a single time. The starting material was peripheral blood, obtained on day 0 of AZD1222 vaccination. The receptors here all came from an adult in good health.

V is TRBV2 and J is TRBJ2-5; the match to TRBD2 covers 8 bases. V lost 3 bases, J lost 2 bases, and 11 bases stayed unmatched. This CDR3 comprises 17 residues. Germline-derived CDR1 and CDR2 are SNHLY and FYNNEI. The DNA of the CDR3 is TGTGCCAGCAGTGACGGTGGGGACGGGAGGGATCAAGAGACCCAGTACTTC. It is translated as CASSDGGDGRDQETQYF.

This chain links TRBV7-3 with TRBJ2-1; TRBD2 matches at 7 bases. Losses at the gene ends were 1 base for V and 0 bases for J; bases not matched to a gene: 9. The V gene's germline CDR1 is SGHTA and CDR2 FQGTGA. The CDR3 is made up of 18 amino acids. This CDR3 reads CASSLNGYGGSSYNEQFF. The CDR3 DNA reads TGTGCCAGCAGCTTAAACGGCTATGGCGGGAGCTCCTACAATGAGCAGTTCTTC.

This chain uses TRBV29-1 with TRBJ2-7; D may match TRBD1 or TRBD2 (5 bases each). Germline assignment: CDR1 SQVTM and CDR2 ANQGSEA. The CDR3 is 13 amino acids. The germline V and J ends were trimmed by 4 bases and 5 bases, with 15 bases remaining between them. The CDR3 DNA reads TGCAGCGTTGGGCCCACACTAGGGGACGAGCAGTACTTC. This codes for CSVGPTLGDEQYF.

The CDR3 loop is CASSERSQGVKNSPLHF. In DNA form, the CDR3 reads TGTGCCAGCAGTGAAAGGTCCCAGGGGGTGAAGAATTCACCCCTCCACTTT. The rearrangement joins TRBV2 to TRBJ1-6; 7 bases agree with TRBD1. In germline, CDR1 is SNHLY, CDR2 FYNNEI. V shed 2 bases and J 7 bases; nucleotides not matched to a gene: 11. The CDR3 runs to 17 residues.

V usage is TRBV12-1 and J usage is TRBJ2-2. TRBV12-1 is a known pseudogene. The CDR3 has 11 amino acids. CDR3 protein: CASVGTGELFF. Written as DNA, the CDR3 is TGTGCCAGCGTGGGCACCGGGGAGCTGTTTTTT.

The rearrangement links TRBV2 to TRBJ2-7; 7 bases line up with TRBD2. CDR1 and CDR2 from the germline V gene are SNHLY and FYNNEI. This CDR3 region has 15 residues. Trimming took 6 bases from V and 2 from J; bases not matched to a gene: 10. CDR3 nucleotides: TGTGCCAGCAGATATAATCTAGCGGATGCCTACGAGCAGTACTTC. Translated: CASRYNLADAYEQYF.

The genes are TRBV19 and TRBJ1-1, with 10 bases aligning to TRBD1. This CDR3 region has 16 residues. J was trimmed by 5 bases and V by 5 bases; bases with no gene match: 11. Germline CDR1 is LNHDA and CDR2 is SQIVND (reference sequence). In DNA, the CDR3 is TGTGCCAGTAGTCTCGGGACAGGGGCGATTGTGACTGAAGCTTTCTTT. As protein: CASSLGTGAIVTEAFF. The whole variable domain, filled in from reference TRBV19 and TRBJ1-1, reads DGGITQSPKYLFRKEGQNVTLSCEQNLNHDAMYWYRQDPGQGLRLIYYSQIVNDFQKGDIAEGYSVSREKKESFPLTVTSAQKNPTAFYLCASSLGTGAIVTEAFFGQGTRLTVV.

The chain combines TRBV10-2 with TRBJ2-7; 10 bases align to TRBD2. This CDR3 region has 14 residues. Trimming cost V 5 bases and J 13 bases; bases outside gene matches: 14. Germline V gives CDR1 WSHSY, CDR2 SAAADI. CDR3 loop: CASSSGLAGEDLYF. CDR3 DNA sequence: TGCGCCAGCAGTTCGGGGCTAGCGGGAGAGGACCTTTACTTC.